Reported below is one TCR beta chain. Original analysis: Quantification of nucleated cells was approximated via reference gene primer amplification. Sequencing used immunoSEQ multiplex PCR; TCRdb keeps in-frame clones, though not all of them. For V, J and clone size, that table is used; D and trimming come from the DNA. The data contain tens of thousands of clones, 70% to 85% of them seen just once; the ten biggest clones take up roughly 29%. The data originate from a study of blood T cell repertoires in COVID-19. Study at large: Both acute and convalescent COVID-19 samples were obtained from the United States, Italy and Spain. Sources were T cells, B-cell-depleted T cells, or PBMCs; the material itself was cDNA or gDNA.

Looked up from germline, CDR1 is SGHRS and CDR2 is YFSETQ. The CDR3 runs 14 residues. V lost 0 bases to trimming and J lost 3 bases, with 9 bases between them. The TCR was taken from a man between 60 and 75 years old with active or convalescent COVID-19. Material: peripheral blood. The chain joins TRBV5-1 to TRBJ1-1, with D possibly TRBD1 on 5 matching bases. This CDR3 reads CASSLAGHHTEAFF. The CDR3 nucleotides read TGCGCCAGCAGCTTGGCCGGACACCACACTGAAGCTTTCTTT. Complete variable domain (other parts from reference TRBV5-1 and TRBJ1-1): KAGVTQTPRYLIKTRGQQVTLSCSPISGHRSVSWYQQTPGQGLQFLFEYFSETQRNKGNFPGRFSGRQFSNSRSEMNVSTLELGDSALYLCASSLAGHHTEAFFGQGTRLTVV.